This TCR beta chain was recovered during a study of vaccination effects on CD4 cells after COVID-19. Study overall: After expansion with viral peptide pools in the ViraFEST assay, antigen-specific CD4+ T cells were sequenced.

Assay used: immunoSEQ multiplex PCR; TCRdb lists only in-frame clones, some missing. The sample carries around 27,000 clones, approximately 65% recorded once. In this sample, this clone turned up a few times. What it binds is not known. With around ten days of culture completed, CD4+ T cells were isolated. IL-2 medium took the place of half the medium on both days 3 and 7. Study-level points and caveats: Late post-vaccination, clones induced by infection and those induced by vaccine underwent marked clonal contraction.

The CDR3 extends over 15 amino acids. V lost 4 bases and J 6 bases, leaving 19 bases between the germline ends. The germline CDR1 and CDR2 sequences are SGHDT and YYEEEE. Sequences were derived from CD4+ T cells from PBMCs cultured without peptide, sampled before COVID-19 vaccination. The chain uses TRBV5-6 and TRBJ1-1, with a weak D call TRBD1 (5 bases). This receptor was obtained from a human donor who received a COVID-19 vaccine. In DNA, the CDR3 is TGTGCCAGCAGCCCCAAGACAGCAGGAATCGCTGAAGCTTTCTTT. It is translated as CASSPKTAGIAEAFF.